What follows describes a single T cell receptor beta chain. Its cognate antigen is unknown. This sample was taken from a study of shared clonotypes between healthy human individuals. Whole-study results and caveats: The sharing of 5% to 6.5% of naive CD4 clonotypes was seen across several donors.

The CDR3 totals 15 residues. Germline V gene sequence: CDR1 SGDLS, CDR2 YYNGEE. Germline trimming cut 3 bases from V and 5 bases from J; bases unmatched to any gene: 7. In the sorted-subset replicate PCRs, approximately 200 ng DNA, around 32,000 T cell genomes, was used. The repertoire was sequenced with immunoSEQ multiplex PCR; TCRdb's copy has only in-frame clones and lacks some. The repertoire includes more than 1,200,000 clones, about 98.5% of them detected once, and about 0.4% sits in the top ten. The origin of this receptor is a man aged 25-40 years in good health. The sample taken for sequencing was naive CD4+ T cells sorted from blood. Noted subset: CD45RA+ positively selected. This chain uses TRBV9 with TRBJ2-7, with 11 positions matching TRBD1. CDR3 region: CASSAPGQGGHEQYF. The CDR3 coding sequence is TGTGCCAGCAGCGCTCCGGGACAGGGGGGCCACGAGCAGTACTTC.